These T cell receptor beta chains were read from a single sample in a study of T cells after yellow fever vaccination. MiXCR, run by TCRdb on the 5' RACE reads, gives a single entry per CDR3 protein. The table lists around 110,000 distinct CDR3 sequences, around 8% of them singletons, with less than 30% in the top ten. The sample consisted of CD8+ T cells sorted from PBMCs, taken 45 days after the yellow fever booster vaccination. The receptors derive from a man younger than 40 who received the YFV17D yellow fever vaccine. CDR3s include the opening cysteine and the closing phenylalanine or tryptophan.

V: TRBV10-3
J: TRBJ1-2
CDR3: CAISELTGGDELFSYGYTF

V: TRBV12-3/TRBV12-4
J: TRBJ2-3
CDR3: CASSPHAVSTDTQYF

V: TRBV28
J: TRBJ2-5
CDR3: CASSRSRDNQETQYF

V: TRBV2
J: TRBJ2-7
CDR3: CATLNRGRDEQYF

V: TRBV5-1
J: TRBJ2-2
CDR3: CASRGAGELFF

V: TRBV7-2
J: TRBJ2-7
CDR3: CASSFSGSSYEQYF

V: TRBV18
J: TRBJ2-5
CDR3: CASSPPRTEFQETQYF

V: TRBV7-8
J: TRBJ2-1
CDR3: CASSPLFSGSWNEQFF

V: TRBV9
J: TRBJ2-5
CDR3: CASSSPAGRETQYF

V: TRBV20-1
J: TRBJ1-4
CDR3: CSVRQRGGKLFF

V: TRBV29-1
J: TRBJ1-1
CDR3: CSVAVGALTNTEAFF

V: TRBV10-3
J: TRBJ2-1
CDR3: CAISEELGKEQFF

V: TRBV10-2
J: TRBJ1-1
CDR3: CASSVGTAKNTEAFF

V: TRBV12-3/TRBV12-4
J: TRBJ2-7
CDR3: CASSPADRGPHEQYF

V: TRBV3-1
J: TRBJ2-7
CDR3: CASSQGTETYEQYF

V: TRBV21-1
J: TRBJ2-1
CDR3: CASSPWGSGESSYNEQFF

V: TRBV27
J: TRBJ2-3
CDR3: CASSLCCTATDTQYF

V: TRBV7-9
J: TRBJ2-1
CDR3: CASSPLEEKLFNEQFF

V: TRBV12-3/TRBV12-4
J: TRBJ2-5
CDR3: CASSGGDIPEEETQYF

V: TRBV27
J: TRBJ2-7
CDR3: CASSSFQGAYEQYF

V: TRBV7-8
J: TRBJ2-1
CDR3: CASSPGVVNEQFF

V: TRBV29-1
J: TRBJ2-3
CDR3: CSVGLAGADTQYF

V: TRBV2
J: TRBJ2-7
CDR3: CASSLGLSYEQYF

V: TRBV7-2
J: TRBJ1-3
CDR3: CASSETGLQDTIYF

V: TRBV7-9
J: TRBJ1-5
CDR3: CASSRTGDSNQPQHF

V: TRBV11-2
J: TRBJ2-7
CDR3: CASSVPGQTYEQYF

V: TRBV15
J: TRBJ2-3
CDR3: CATVPRERDTQYF

V: TRBV20-1
J: TRBJ2-7
CDR3: CSARDFAGADTYEQYF

V: TRBV24-1
J: TRBJ2-2
CDR3: CATRTDTGELFF

V: TRBV7-9
J: TRBJ2-7
CDR3: CASSMFESSYEQYF

V: TRBV10-1
J: TRBJ2-3
CDR3: CASGEWSPWTDTQYF

V: TRBV4-3
J: TRBJ2-1
CDR3: CASSRRLAGGPYNEQFF

V: TRBV4-3
J: TRBJ2-7
CDR3: CASSQDSSGEQYF

V: TRBV5-5
J: TRBJ2-5
CDR3: CASSPGLSCETQYF

V: TRBV30
J: TRBJ2-3
CDR3: CAWTSRRPGADTQYF

V: TRBV20-1
J: TRBJ2-1
CDR3: CSAINIAGVTNEQFF

V: TRBV4-3
J: TRBJ2-1
CDR3: CASSQTSANEQFF

V: TRBV10-3
J: TRBJ2-3
CDR3: CAISKEPGGIGTDTQYF

V: TRBV12-3/TRBV12-4
J: TRBJ2-3
CDR3: CASSLMSFPVTQYF

V: TRBV10-3
J: TRBJ2-3
CDR3: CAISESRAGGSTDTQYF